These 29 T cell receptor beta chains were all obtained from the same sample, sequenced in a study of immune characterization of retroperitoneal liposarcoma. TCRdb redid the calling of the PCR reads with MiXCR, one entry per CDR3 protein. Found here are approximately 11,000 distinct CDR3 sequences, about a quarter of them singletons; the top ten hold approximately 8.3%. Source material: tumor tissue. The receptors were gathered from a male donor with retroperitoneal liposarcoma.

This clonotype was counted many times. The V gene is TRBV7-2, the J gene TRBJ2-4; weak D call: TRBD1 (6 bases). This CDR3 comprises 13 residues. Germline loops: CDR1 SGHTA, CDR2 FQGNSA. Trimming stripped 5 bases from V and 13 bases from J, with 18 bases between. The CDR3 DNA follows: TGTGCCAGCAGCCCGCGACAGGCTAATGAGCAGTACTTC. This translates into CASSPRQANEQYF.

In DNA, the CDR3 is TGTGCCAGCAGCTTAGATTCCGCCCTAGGGGGCAGAGAGACCCAGTTCTTC. Translation gives CASSLDSALGGRETQFF. This sequence joins TRBV11-2 and TRBJ2-1; 7 bases map to TRBD1. J lost 13 bases, V lost 0 bases, and 18 bases had no gene match. The CDR3 is 17 residues long. The germline V gene encodes CDR1 SGHAT and CDR2 FQNNGV.

This clonotype was seen a handful of times. This chain connects TRBV27 to TRBJ2-1, with 8 bases identical to TRBD2. The J call may be wrong; the DNA end is better matched by TRBJ2-5. This CDR3 is 14 amino acids long. Germline V gene lookup returns CDR1 MNHEY and CDR2 SMNVEV (reference sequence). As DNA, the CDR3 is TGTGCCAGCAGTCCGGGACTAGGAGGGGAGACCCAGTACTTC. It is translated as CASSPGLGGETQYF.

This clonotype was observed once. J is TRBJ2-1 and V is TRBV4-1; 11 bases agree with TRBD1. The germline gives CDR1 MGHRA, CDR2 YSYEKL. The ends lost 3 bases at V and 10 bases at J; junction bases unmatched: 17. CDR3 length: 18 residues. The CDR3 is CASSQTRWGQGGMGEQFF. CDR3 DNA: TGCGCCAGCAGCCAGACCCGCTGGGGACAGGGGGGAATGGGGGAGCAGTTCTTC.

The chain couples TRBV6-1 to TRBJ2-4; possibly TRBD1 for D (5 bases). The end of the DNA aligns better with TRBJ2-7, so the J call may be wrong. Germline V gene lookup returns CDR1 MNHNS and CDR2 SASEGT. The CDR3 spans 11 residues. The CDR3 is CASARADEQYF. CDR3 nucleotide sequence: TGTGCCAGCGCCAGGGCTGACGAGCAGTACTTC.

Within the sample, this clonotype is medium-sized. V and J are TRBV10-3 and TRBJ2-3; D is possibly TRBD1 (5 bases). This CDR3 comprises 17 residues. V lost 2 bases, J lost 5 bases, and 20 bases lay in between. The germline CDR1 and CDR2 sequences are ENHRY and SYGVKD. DNA of the CDR3: TGTGCCATCAGTGAGCGCTCACTTAAGGATACAGGAGATACGCAGTATTTT. Translation: CAISERSLKDTGDTQYF.

The gene calls are TRBV11-3 and TRBJ2-5; TRBD1 is a possible D gene (6 bases). The ends were cut back, 6 bases at V and 3 bases at J, with 11 bases in the middle. This CDR3 is built from 13 residues. Germline CDR1 SGHNT, CDR2 YENEEA. The CDR3 nucleotides read TGTGCCAGCAGTCTTCCAGGGGAAGAGACCCAGTACTTC. Translating gives CASSLPGEETQYF. Based on the CDR3 plus reference TRBV11-3 and TRBJ2-5, the full variable domain is EAGVVQSPRYKIIEKKQPVAFWCNPISGHNTLYWYLQNLGQGPELLIRYENEEAVDDSQLPKDRFSAERLKGVDSTLKIQPAELGDSAVYLCASSLPGEETQYFGPGTRLLVL.

The genes are TRBV6-6 and TRBJ1-1; TRBD1 aligns across 9 bases. V shed 0 bases and J 4 bases; nucleotides not matched to a gene: 3. Germline CDR1 reads MNHNY; CDR2 reads SVGAGI (reference sequence). The CDR3 runs 15 residues. CDR3 nucleotide sequence: TGTGCCAGCAGTTACTCGACACAGGGGGCCACTGAAGCTTTCTTT. It codes for CASSYSTQGATEAFF.

This clonotype was counted a few times. This chain connects TRBV6-1 to TRBJ2-5; D call uncertain. The V end was cut by 5 bases, the J end by 1 base, with 8 bases between. CDR1 MNHNS and CDR2 SASEGT come from the germline V gene. The CDR3 runs 13 residues. CDR3 DNA: TGTGCCAGCAGTTACCGGGTCCAAGAGACCCAGTACTTC. Its translation is CASSYRVQETQYF.

This clonotype was observed a few times. The chain links TRBV7-2 to TRBJ1-2, with D uncertain. This CDR3 contains 13 residues. V lost 6 bases and J lost 4, with 12 bases in between. Germline V lookup: CDR1 SGHTA, CDR2 FQGNSA. The CDR3 sequence: CASRQSPGYGYTF. The CDR3 DNA reads TGTGCCAGCAGACAAAGCCCAGGCTATGGCTACACCTTC.

The CDR3 protein is CASSSPGAKGSYNEQFF. The CDR3 DNA is TGTGCCAGCAGTTCCCCGGGGGCCAAGGGGTCCTACAATGAGCAGTTCTTC. The chain recombines TRBV27 with TRBJ2-1; D is possibly TRBD1 or TRBD2 (6 bases each). Germline assignment: CDR1 MNHEY and CDR2 SMNVEV (reference sequence). The CDR3 runs to 17 residues. Trimming took 4 bases from V and 1 from J, leaving 17 bases between them.

The J gene is TRBJ2-7, the V gene TRBV4-1; the match to TRBD1 covers 8 bases. Germline trimming cut 0 bases from V and 3 bases from J; bases unmatched to any gene: 4. Germline CDR1 reads MGHRA; CDR2 reads YSYEKL. CDR3 size: 15 residues. DNA of the CDR3: TGCGCCAGCAGCCAAGACAGGGGGCTATACTACGAGCAGTACTTC. Its protein is CASSQDRGLYYEQYF.

In this sample, this clonotype turned up many times. The chain links TRBV6-1 to TRBJ2-1; 9 bases match TRBD1. TRBJ2-7 explains the end of the DNA better; the J call may be wrong. In germline, CDR1 is MNHNS, CDR2 SASEGT. The CDR3 totals 14 residues. This CDR3 reads CASSVRDRVYEQYF. DNA for the CDR3: TGTGCCAGCAGTGTAAGGGACAGGGTCTACGAGCAGTACTTC.

This clonotype was counted many times. V is TRBV12-3 or TRBV12-4 and J is TRBJ2-3; 8 nucleotides match TRBD1. With V trimmed by 6 bases and J by 0 bases, 8 bases remained unmatched. The CDR3 loop spans 16 amino acids. This CDR3 is CASSPGTGASTDTQYF. The DNA for the CDR3 is TGTGCCAGCAGCCCCGGGACAGGAGCTAGCACAGATACGCAGTATTTT.

There are many counts of this clonotype. The V and J genes are TRBV12-3 or TRBV12-4 and TRBJ2-1; the match to TRBD2 covers 8 bases. The DNA end lines up better with TRBJ2-7; the J call may be wrong. The CDR3 sequence is 15 residues long. The CDR3 nucleotides are TGTGCCAGCAGTTTGGGCGGGGGGTCCTACAATGAGCAGTACTTC. Its translation is CASSLGGGSYNEQYF.

This clonotype turned up a few times. The chain joins TRBV6-6 to TRBJ1-1; no reliable D call. CDR1 and CDR2 (germline): MNHNY, SVGAGI (reference sequence). V was shortened by 4 bases and J by 0 bases, with 15 bases between the two germline ends. The CDR3 has 16 residues. DNA of the CDR3: TGTGCCAGCAGTTCCCCCGCGACGGGATTGAACACTGAAGCTTTCTTT. Translated, it gives CASSSPATGLNTEAFF.

J is TRBJ2-1 and V is TRBV12-3 or TRBV12-4, with D perhaps matching TRBD2 (5 bases). The V and J ends lost 3 bases and 13 bases respectively, with 16 bases between them. The CDR3 loop spans 13 amino acids. Here the CDR3 reads CASSLEDQETQFF. CDR3 DNA: TGTGCCAGCAGTTTGGAGGACCAAGAGACCCAGTTCTTC.

This clonotype was picked up a small number of times. The chain links TRBV27 to TRBJ2-1, with D tentatively TRBD1 or TRBD2 (5 bases each). CDR1 is MNHEY and CDR2 is SMNVEV in the germline V gene (reference sequence). The CDR3 covers 15 residues. V lost 4 bases to trimming and J lost 7 bases, with 17 bases between them. As DNA, the CDR3 is TGTGCCAGCAGTTCCACCGGGGCCGGGGAGAATGAGCAGTTCTTC. This encodes CASSSTGAGENEQFF.

This clonotype is deemed medium-sized. The rearrangement links TRBV6-1 to TRBJ2-5, with no clear D. The CDR3 has 12 residues. The germline V gene has CDR1 MNHNS and CDR2 SASEGT. V lost 7 bases to trimming and J lost 11 bases, with 17 bases between them. CDR3 sequence (DNA): TGTGCCAGCAAGAACGGAATCTTTTCTCAGTACTTC. Its protein is CASKNGIFSQYF.

This clonotype counts as medium-sized. This chain links TRBV12-3 or TRBV12-4 with TRBJ2-5; no clear D gene. Between the trimmed V and J ends, which lost 2 bases and 4 bases, there was a span of 8 bases. The CDR3 contains 13 residues. The CDR3 DNA sequence: TGTGCCAGCAGTTTAAGGCAGCTAGAGACCCAGTACTTC. Encoded protein: CASSLRQLETQYF.

This clonotype occurred a few times. This chain links TRBV6-6 with TRBJ2-1, with a possible D match to TRBD1 (5 bases). From germline, CDR1 is MNHNY and CDR2 SVGAGI (reference sequence). The V end lost 0 bases, the J end lost 7 bases, and 13 bases lay between the germline ends. CDR3 length: 15 amino acids. The CDR3 sequence is CASSYSTYRKNEQFF. The CDR3 region has the DNA TGTGCCAGCAGTTACTCGACGTACAGGAAGAATGAGCAGTTCTTC.

The chain employs TRBV6-5 and TRBJ2-5, with TRBD1 as a possible D gene (6 bases). V lost 5 bases, J lost 7 bases, and 17 bases lay in between. Germline V gene data show CDR1 as MNHEY and CDR2 as SVGAGI. The CDR3 sequence is 14 residues long. The CDR3 here is CASSGSGPRGTQYF. CDR3 nucleotide sequence: TGTGCCAGCAGTGGATCGGGACCCAGGGGGACCCAGTACTTC.

This clonotype was detected only a few times. One end of the junction is discordant with germline, which a read error may explain. The chain joins TRBV11-2 to TRBJ2-1; 7 bases line up with TRBD1. In germline, CDR1 is SGHAT, CDR2 FQNNGV. This CDR3 has 17 residues. CDR3 in amino acids: CASSLDQPGQRSYEQFF. The CDR3 nucleotides are TGTGCCAGCAGCCTAGACCAACCGGGACAGAGATCCTACGAGCAGTTCTTC.

In its sample, this clonotype was seen many times. The V and J genes are TRBV6-1 and TRBJ2-1; D is perhaps TRBD2 (5 bases). Germline V gene sequence: CDR1 MNHNS, CDR2 SASEGT. The CDR3 consists of 13 residues. This CDR3 is CASAEGSSYEQFF. The DNA of the CDR3 is TGTGCTTCCGCCGAGGGCAGCTCCTACGAGCAGTTCTTC.

This clonotype was picked up one time. With a much larger clone just one base away, this may be a read error. The chain uses TRBV6-5 and TRBJ2-2; a weak D match, TRBD2 (5 bases). The CDR3 runs 13 residues. Trimming took off 4 bases at V and 10 bases at J, with 13 bases between the two ends. Germline V lookup: CDR1 MNHEY, CDR2 SVGAGI. The CDR3 region is CASSLLGHEELFF. The CDR3 nucleotides read TGTGCCAGCAGTTTACTAGGGCACGAGGAGCTGTTTTTT.

The V call is TRBV27, the J call TRBJ1-5; no clear D. Germline V gives CDR1 MNHEY, CDR2 SMNVEV (reference sequence). Between the trimmed V and J ends, which lost 6 bases and 7 bases, there was a span of 13 bases. There are 13 residues in the CDR3. This CDR3 is CASSWKVEQPQHF. The CDR3 DNA reads TGTGCCAGCAGCTGGAAGGTTGAGCAGCCCCAGCATTTT.

The chain is built from TRBV27 and TRBJ2-2, with D perhaps matching TRBD1 (5 bases). The V gene's germline CDR1 is MNHEY and CDR2 SMNVEV (reference sequence). The germline V and J ends were trimmed by 3 bases and 1 base, with 15 bases remaining between them. The CDR3 totals 17 residues. CDR3 residues: CASSFGALIQNTGELFF. CDR3 coding DNA: TGTGCCAGCAGTTTTGGGGCGTTGATTCAGAACACCGGGGAGCTGTTTTTT.

In its sample, this clonotype was seen a few times. The chain has TRBV6-1 and TRBJ2-1; 7 bases are a match to TRBD1. V was clipped by 7 bases and J by 10 bases; unmatched bases: 10. The CDR3 consists of 13 residues. Germline V gene lookup returns CDR1 MNHNS and CDR2 SASEGT. CDR3 nucleotides: TGTGCCAGCAAGGAGACAGGGACGTACGAGCAGTTCTTC. As protein: CASKETGTYEQFF.

This clonotype was observed at least ten times. This chain joins TRBV12-3 or TRBV12-4 and TRBJ2-1, with D possibly called TRBD1 or TRBD2 (5 bases each). The last part of the DNA fits TRBJ2-7 better; the J call may be wrong. The CDR3 has 14 residues. The CDR3 protein is CASTLTGRYNEQYF. The CDR3 coding sequence is TGTGCCAGCACCCTAACGGGACGGTACAATGAGCAGTACTTC.